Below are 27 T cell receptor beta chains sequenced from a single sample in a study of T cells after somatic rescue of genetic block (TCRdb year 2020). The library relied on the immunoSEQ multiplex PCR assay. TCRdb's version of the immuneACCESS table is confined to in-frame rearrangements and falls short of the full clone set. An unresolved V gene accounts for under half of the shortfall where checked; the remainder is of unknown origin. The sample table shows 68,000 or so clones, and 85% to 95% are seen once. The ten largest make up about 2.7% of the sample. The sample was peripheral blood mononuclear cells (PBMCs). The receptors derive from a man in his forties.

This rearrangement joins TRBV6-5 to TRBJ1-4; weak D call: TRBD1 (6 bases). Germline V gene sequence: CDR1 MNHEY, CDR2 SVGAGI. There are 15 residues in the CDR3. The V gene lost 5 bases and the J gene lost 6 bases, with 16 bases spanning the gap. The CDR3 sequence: CASSQDRPSYEKLFF. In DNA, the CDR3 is TGTGCCAGCAGTCAAGACAGGCCGTCCTATGAAAAACTGTTTTTT.

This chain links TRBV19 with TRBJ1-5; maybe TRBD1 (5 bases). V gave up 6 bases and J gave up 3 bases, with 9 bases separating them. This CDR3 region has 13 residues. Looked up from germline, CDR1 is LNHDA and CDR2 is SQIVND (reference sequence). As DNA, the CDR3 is TGTGCCAGTAGCAGGGTGGCCAATCAGCCCCAGCATTTT. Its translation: CASSRVANQPQHF.

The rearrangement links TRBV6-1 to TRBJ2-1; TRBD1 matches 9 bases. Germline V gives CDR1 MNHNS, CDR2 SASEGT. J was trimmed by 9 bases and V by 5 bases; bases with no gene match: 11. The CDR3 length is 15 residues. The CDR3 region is CASSQPGQGESEQFF. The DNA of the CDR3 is TGTGCCAGCAGTCAGCCGGGACAGGGTGAGAGTGAGCAGTTCTTC.

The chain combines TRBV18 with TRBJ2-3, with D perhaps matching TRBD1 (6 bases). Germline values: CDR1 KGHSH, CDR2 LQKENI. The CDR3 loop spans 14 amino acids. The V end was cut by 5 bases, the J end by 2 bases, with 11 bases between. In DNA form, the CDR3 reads TGTGCCAGCTCAAACGGACAGACCACAGATACGCAGTATTTT. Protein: CASSNGQTTDTQYF.

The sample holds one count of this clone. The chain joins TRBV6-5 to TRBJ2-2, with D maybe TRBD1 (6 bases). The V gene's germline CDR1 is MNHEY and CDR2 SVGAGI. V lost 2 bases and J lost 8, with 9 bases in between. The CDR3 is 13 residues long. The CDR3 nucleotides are TGTGCCAGCAGTTACGCAGGGGTAGGGGAGCTGTTTTTT. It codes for CASSYAGVGELFF.

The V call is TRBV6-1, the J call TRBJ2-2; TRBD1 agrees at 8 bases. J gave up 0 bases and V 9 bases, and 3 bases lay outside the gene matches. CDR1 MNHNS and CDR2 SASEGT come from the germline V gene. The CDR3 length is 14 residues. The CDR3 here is CARGTGPNTGELFF. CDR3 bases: TGTGCCAGGGGGACAGGCCCGAACACCGGGGAGCTGTTTTTT.

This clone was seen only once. The CDR3: CASSLGGLDTQYF. The CDR3 DNA sequence: TGTGCCAGCAGCTTGGGAGGGCTAGATACGCAGTATTTT. This chain links TRBV13 with TRBJ2-3; TRBD2 matches at 7 bases. The V and J ends lost 3 bases and 5 bases, in that order; junction bases with no gene match: 2. Germline V gene data show CDR1 as PRHDT and CDR2 as FYEKMQ (reference sequence). The CDR3 is 13 residues long. The full variable domain, completed using reference TRBV13 and TRBJ2-3, is AAGVIQSPRHLIKEKRETATLKCYPIPRHDTVYWYQQGPGQDPQFLISFYEKMQSDKGSIPDRFSAQQFSDYHSELNMSSLELGDSALYFCASSLGGLDTQYFGPGTRLTVL.

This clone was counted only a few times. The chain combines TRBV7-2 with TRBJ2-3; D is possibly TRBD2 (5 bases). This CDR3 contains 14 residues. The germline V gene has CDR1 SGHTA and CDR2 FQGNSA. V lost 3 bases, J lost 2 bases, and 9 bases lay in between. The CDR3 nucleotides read TGTGCCAGCAGCTTCACGGGGTTCACAGATACGCAGTATTTT. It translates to CASSFTGFTDTQYF.

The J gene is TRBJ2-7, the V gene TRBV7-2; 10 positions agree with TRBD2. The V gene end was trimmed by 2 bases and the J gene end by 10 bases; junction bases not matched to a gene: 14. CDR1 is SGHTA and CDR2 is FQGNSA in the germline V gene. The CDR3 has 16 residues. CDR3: CASSLNLGSGGLGQYF. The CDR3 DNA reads TGTGCCAGCAGCTTAAATTTAGGTAGCGGGGGGCTGGGCCAGTACTTC.

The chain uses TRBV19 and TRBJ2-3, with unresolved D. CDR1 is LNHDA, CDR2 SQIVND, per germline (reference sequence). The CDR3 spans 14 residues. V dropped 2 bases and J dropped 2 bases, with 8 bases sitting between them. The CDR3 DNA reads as TGTGCCAGTAGTATATACAGTACCACAGATACGCAGTATTTT. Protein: CASSIYSTTDTQYF.

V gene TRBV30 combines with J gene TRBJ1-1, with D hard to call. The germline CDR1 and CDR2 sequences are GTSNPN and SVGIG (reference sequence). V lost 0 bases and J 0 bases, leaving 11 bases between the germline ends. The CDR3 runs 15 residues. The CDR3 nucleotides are TGTGCCTGGAGTGTATTCGGTCCGCTGAACACTGAAGCTTTCTTT. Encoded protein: CAWSVFGPLNTEAFF.

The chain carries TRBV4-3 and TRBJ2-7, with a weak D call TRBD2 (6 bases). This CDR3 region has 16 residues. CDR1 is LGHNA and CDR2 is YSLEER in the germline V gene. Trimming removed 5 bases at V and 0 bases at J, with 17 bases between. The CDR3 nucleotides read TGCGCCAGCAGCTATGGATGGGGGGAGGACTCCTACGAGCAGTACTTC. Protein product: CASSYGWGEDSYEQYF.

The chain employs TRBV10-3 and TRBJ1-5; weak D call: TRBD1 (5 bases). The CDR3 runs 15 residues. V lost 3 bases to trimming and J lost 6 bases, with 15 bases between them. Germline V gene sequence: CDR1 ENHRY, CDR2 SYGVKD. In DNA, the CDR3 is TGTGCCATCAGTGACCCGGGGGGGAACGGTCAGCCCCAGCATTTT. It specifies CAISDPGGNGQPQHF.

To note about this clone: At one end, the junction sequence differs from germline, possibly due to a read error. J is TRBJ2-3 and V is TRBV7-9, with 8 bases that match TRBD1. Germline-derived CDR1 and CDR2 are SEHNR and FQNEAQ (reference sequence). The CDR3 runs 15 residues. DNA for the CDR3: TGTGCCAGCAGACTATCAAGGGCGGGGACAGGTACGCAGTATTTT. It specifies CASRLSRAGTGTQYF.

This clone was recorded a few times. The CDR3 protein is CASSSRDRGNQPQHF. The CDR3 bases are TGCGCCAGCAGCTCCCGGGACAGGGGCAATCAGCCCCAGCATTTT. The rearrangement uses TRBV4-1 and TRBJ1-5, with TRBD1 matching 9 bases. The CDR3 extends over 15 amino acids. CDR1 and CDR2 (germline): MGHRA, YSYEKL. With V trimmed by 5 bases and J by 2 bases, 4 bases remained unmatched.

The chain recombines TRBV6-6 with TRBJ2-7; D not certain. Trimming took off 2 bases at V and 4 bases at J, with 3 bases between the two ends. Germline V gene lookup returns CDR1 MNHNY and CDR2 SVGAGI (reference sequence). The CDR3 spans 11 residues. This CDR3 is CASSYQYEQYF. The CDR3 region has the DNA TGTGCCAGCAGTTACCAGTACGAGCAGTACTTC.

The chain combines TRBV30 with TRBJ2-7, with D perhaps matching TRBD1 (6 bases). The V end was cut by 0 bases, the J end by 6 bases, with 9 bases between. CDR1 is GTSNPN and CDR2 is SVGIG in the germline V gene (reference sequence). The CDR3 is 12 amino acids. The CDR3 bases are TGTGCCTGGAGTGTATACAGGGCCGAGCAGTACTTC. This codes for CAWSVYRAEQYF.

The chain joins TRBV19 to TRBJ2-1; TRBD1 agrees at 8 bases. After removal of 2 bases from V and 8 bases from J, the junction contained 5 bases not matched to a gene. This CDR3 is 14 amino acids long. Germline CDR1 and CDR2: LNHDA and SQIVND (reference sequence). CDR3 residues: CASSIPAGGHEQFF. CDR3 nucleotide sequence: TGTGCCAGTAGTATACCGGCAGGGGGCCATGAGCAGTTCTTC.

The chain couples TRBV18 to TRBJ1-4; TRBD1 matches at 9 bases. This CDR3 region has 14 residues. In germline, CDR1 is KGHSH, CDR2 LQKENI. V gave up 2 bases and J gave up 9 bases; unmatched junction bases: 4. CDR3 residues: CASSPSGQGQKLFF. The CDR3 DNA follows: TGTGCCAGCTCACCATCAGGACAGGGGCAAAAACTGTTTTTT.

The CDR3 sequence: CASSRTGFYGYTF. DNA for the CDR3: TGTGCCAGCAGTAGGACAGGGTTCTATGGCTACACCTTC. The rearrangement joins TRBV6-5 to TRBJ1-2, with TRBD1 matching 8 bases. Trimming removed 5 bases from V and 4 bases from J; junction bases left unmatched: 3. The CDR3 spans 13 residues. CDR1 MNHEY and CDR2 SVGAGI come from the germline V gene.

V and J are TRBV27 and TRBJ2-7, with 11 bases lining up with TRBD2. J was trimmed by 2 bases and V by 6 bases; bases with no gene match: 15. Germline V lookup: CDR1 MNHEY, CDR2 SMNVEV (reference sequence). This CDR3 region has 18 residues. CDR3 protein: CASSLRRVAGGPPYEQYF. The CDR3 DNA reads TGTGCCAGCAGCCTCCGGCGGGTAGCGGGAGGGCCCCCCTACGAGCAGTACTTC.

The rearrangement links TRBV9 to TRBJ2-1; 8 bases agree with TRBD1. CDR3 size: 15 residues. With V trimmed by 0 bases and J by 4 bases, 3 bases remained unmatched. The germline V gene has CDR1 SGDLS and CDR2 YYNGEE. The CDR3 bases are TGTGCCAGCAGCGTAGAGTACAGGGGGTACAATGAGCAGTTCTTC. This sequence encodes CASSVEYRGYNEQFF.

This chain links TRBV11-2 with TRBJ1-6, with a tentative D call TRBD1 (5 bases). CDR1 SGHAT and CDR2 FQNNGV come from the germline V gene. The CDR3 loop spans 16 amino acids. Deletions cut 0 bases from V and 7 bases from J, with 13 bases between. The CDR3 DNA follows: TGTGCCAGCAGCTTAGAGGTTGGGGGGTACAATTCACCCCTCCACTTT. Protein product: CASSLEVGGYNSPLHF. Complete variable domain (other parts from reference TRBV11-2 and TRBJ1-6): EAGVAQSPRYKIIEKRQSVAFWCNPISGHATLYWYQQILGQGPKLLIQFQNNGVVDDSQLPKDRFSAERLKGVDSTLKIQPAKLEDSAVYLCASSLEVGGYNSPLHFGNGTRLTVT.

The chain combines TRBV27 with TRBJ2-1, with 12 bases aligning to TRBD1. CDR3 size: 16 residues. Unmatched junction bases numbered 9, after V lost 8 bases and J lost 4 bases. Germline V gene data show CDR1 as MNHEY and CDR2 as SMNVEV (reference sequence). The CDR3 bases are TGTGCCAGCGCGGGCGGGACAGGGGGCCCATACAATGAGCAGTTCTTC. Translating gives CASAGGTGGPYNEQFF.

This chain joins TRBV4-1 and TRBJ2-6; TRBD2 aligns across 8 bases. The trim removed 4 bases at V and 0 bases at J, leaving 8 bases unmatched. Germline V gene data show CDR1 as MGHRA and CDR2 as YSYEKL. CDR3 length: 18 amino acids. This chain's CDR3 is CASSLTSGLISGANVLTF. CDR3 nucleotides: TGCGCCAGCAGCCTAACTAGCGGATTGATCTCTGGGGCCAACGTCCTGACTTTC.

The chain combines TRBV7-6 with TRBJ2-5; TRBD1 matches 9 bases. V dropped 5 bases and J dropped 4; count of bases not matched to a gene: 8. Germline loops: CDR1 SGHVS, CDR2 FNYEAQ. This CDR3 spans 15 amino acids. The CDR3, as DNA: TGTGCCAGCAGCCCGGGGACAGGGCTAGCAGAGACCCAGTACTTC. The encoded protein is CASSPGTGLAETQYF.

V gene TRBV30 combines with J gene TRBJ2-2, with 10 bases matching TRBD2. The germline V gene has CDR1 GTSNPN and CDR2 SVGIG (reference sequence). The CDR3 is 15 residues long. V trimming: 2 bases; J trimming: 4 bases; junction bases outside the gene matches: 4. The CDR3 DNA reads TGTGCCTGGAGTCCCTGGACTAGCGGCACCGGGGAGCTGTTTTTT. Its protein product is CAWSPWTSGTGELFF.